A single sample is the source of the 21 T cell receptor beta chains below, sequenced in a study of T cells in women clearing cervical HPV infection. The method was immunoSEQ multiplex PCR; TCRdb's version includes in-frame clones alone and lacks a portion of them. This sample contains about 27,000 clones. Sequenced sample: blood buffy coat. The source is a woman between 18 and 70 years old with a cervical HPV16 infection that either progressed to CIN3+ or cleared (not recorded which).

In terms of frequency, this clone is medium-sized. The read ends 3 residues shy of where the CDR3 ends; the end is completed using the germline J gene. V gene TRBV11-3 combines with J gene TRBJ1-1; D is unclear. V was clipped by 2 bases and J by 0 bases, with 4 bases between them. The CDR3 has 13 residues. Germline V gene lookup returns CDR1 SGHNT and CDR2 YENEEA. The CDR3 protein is CASSLRVNTEAFF. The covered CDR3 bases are TGTGCCAGCAGCTTACGGGTGAACACTGAA.

The sequenced CDR3 bases are TGCAGTGCTAGATATCCGGTACTGAGCACAGATACG. Its protein product is CSARYPVLSTDT. The whole CDR3 protein reads CSARYPVLSTDTQYF. The chain is built from TRBV20-1 and TRBJ2-3; D not resolved. Coverage ceases 3 residues before the CDR3 finishes, and the germline J gene fills in the end. V was clipped by 2 bases and J by 0 bases, with 12 bases between them. This CDR3 contains 15 residues. Germline V gives CDR1 DFQATT, CDR2 SNEGSKA (reference sequence).

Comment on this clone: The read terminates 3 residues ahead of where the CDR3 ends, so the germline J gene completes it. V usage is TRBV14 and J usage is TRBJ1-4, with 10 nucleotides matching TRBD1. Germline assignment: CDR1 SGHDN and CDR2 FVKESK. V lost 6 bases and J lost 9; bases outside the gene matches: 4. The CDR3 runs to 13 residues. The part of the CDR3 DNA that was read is TGTGCCAGCAGGACAGGGGGCGGGAAAAAA. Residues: CASRTGGGKK. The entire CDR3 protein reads CASRTGGGKKLFF.

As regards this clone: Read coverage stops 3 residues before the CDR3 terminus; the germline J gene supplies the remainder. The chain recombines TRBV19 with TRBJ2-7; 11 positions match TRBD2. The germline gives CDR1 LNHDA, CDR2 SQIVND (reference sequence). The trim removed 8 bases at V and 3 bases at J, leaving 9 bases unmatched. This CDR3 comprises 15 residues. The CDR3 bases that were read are TGTGCCAGTCAACTCTATAGCGGGGGGGGCTACGAG. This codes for CASQLYSGGGYE. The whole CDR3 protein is CASQLYSGGGYEQYF.

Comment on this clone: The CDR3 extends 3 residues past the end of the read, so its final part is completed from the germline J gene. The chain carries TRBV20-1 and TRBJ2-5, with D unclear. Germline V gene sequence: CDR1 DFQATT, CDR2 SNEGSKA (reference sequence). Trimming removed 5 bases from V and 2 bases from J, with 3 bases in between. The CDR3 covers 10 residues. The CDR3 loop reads CSALQETQYF. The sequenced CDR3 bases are TGCAGTGCTCTACAAGAGACC.

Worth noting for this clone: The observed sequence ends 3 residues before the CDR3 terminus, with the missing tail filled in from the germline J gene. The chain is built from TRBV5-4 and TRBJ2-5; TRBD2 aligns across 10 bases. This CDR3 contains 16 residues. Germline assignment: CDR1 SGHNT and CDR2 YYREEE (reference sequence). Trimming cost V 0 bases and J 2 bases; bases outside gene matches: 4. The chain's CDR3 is CASSLGIAGGQETQYF. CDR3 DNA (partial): TGTGCCAGCAGCTTGGGAATAGCGGGAGGACAAGAGACC. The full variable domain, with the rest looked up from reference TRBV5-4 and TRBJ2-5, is ETGVTQSPTHLIKTRGQQVTLRCSSQSGHNTVSWYQQALGQGPQFIFQYYREEENGRGNFPPRFSGLQFPNYSSELNVNALELDDSALYLCASSLGIAGGQETQYFGPGTRLLVL.

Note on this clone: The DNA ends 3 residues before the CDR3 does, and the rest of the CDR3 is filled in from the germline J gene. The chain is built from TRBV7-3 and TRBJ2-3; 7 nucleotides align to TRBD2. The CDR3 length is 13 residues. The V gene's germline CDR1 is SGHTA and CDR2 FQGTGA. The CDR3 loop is CASSLNAGETQYF. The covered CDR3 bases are TGTGCCAGCAGCTTAAATGCGGGGGAGACG.

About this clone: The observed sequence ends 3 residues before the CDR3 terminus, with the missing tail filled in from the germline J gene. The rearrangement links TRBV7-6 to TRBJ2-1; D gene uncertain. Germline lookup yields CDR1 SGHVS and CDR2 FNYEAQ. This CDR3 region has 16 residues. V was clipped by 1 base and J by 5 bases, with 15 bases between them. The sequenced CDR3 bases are TGTGCCAGCAGCTTAGTCGCTAACCCCCTAGACAATGAG. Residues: CASSLVANPLDNE. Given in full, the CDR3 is CASSLVANPLDNEQFF.

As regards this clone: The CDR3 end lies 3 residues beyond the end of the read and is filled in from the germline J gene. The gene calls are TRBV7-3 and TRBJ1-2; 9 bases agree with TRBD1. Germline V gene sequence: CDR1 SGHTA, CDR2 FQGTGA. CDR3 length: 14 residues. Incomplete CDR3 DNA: TGTGCCAGCAGCTCCGGGACAGGGTACAATGAC. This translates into CASSSGTGYND. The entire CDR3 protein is CASSSGTGYNDYTF. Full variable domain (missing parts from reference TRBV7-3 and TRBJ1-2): GAGVSQTPSNKVTEKGKYVELRCDPISGHTALYWYRQSLGQGPEFLIYFQGTGAADDSGLPNDRFFAVRPEGSVSTLKIQRTERGDSAVYLCASSSGTGYNDYTFGSGTRLTVV.

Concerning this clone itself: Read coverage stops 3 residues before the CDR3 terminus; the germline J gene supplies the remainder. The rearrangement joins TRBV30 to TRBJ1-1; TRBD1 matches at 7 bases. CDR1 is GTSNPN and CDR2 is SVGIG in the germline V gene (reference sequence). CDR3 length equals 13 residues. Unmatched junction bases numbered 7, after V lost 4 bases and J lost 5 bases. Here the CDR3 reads CAWTRQGRTEAFF. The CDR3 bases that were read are TGTGCCTGGACCCGACAGGGAAGAACTGAA.

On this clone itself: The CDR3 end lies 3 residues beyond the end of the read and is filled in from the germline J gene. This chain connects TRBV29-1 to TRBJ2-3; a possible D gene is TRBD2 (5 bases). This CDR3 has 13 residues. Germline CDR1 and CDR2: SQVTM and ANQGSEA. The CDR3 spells CSVEEGSGGTQYF. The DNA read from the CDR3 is TGCAGCGTTGAAGAGGGTAGTGGCGGGACG.

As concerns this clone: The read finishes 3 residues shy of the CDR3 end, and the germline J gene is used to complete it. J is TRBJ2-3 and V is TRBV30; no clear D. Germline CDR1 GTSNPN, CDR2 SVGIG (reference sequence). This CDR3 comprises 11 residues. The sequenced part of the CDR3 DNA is TGTGCCTGGATGTTAGTAGAGACG. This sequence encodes CAWMLVET. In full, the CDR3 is CAWMLVETQYF.

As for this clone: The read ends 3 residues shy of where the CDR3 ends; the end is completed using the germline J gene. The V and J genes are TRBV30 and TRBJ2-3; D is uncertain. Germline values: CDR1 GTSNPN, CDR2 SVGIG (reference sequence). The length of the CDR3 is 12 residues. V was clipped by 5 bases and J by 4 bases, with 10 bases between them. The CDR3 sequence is CAWANSADTQYF. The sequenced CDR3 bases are TGTGCCTGGGCCAACAGTGCAGATACG.

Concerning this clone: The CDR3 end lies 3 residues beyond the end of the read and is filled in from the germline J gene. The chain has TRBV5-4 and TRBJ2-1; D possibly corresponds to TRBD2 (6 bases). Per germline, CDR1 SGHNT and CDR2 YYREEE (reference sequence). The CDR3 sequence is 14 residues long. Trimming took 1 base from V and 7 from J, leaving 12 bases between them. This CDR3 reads CASSLTSPINEQFF. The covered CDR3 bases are TGTGCCAGCAGCTTGACTAGCCCCATTAATGAG.

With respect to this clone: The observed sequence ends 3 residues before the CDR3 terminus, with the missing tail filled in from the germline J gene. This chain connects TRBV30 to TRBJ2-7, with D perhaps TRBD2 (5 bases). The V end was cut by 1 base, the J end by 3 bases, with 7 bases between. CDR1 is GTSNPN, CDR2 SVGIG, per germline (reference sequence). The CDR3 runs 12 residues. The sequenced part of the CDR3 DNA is TGTGCCTGGAGTGCGGGGAACTACGAG. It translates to CAWSAGNYE. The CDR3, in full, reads CAWSAGNYEQYF.

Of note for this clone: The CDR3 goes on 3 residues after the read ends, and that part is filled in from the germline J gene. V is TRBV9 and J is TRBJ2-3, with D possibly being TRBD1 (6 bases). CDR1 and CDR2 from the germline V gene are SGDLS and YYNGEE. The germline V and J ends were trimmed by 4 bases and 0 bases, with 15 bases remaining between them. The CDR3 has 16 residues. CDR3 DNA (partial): TGTGCCAGCAGCACACAGGGTAGGGGAAGCACAGATACG. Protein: CASSTQGRGSTDT. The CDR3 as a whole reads CASSTQGRGSTDTQYF.

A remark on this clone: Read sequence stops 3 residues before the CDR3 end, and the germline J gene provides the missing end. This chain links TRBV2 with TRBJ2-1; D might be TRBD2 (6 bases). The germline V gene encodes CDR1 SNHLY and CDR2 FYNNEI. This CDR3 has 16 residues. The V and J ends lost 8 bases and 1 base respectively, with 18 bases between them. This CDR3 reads CASPEGAGTSYNEQFF. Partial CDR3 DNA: TGTGCCAGCCCTGAAGGGGCGGGAACGTCCTACAATGAG.

Here the CDR3 reads CAISESGVGRSGGHETQYF. The covered CDR3 bases are TGTGCCATCAGTGAGTCTGGAGTCGGCAGGAGCGGGGGGCATGAGACC. This chain connects TRBV10-3 to TRBJ2-5; 9 bases align to TRBD2. From the germline J gene comes the end of the CDR3, since the read stops 3 residues before it. This CDR3 region has 19 residues. Germline V lookup: CDR1 ENHRY, CDR2 SYGVKD. The junction had 16 bases not matched to a gene; V was cut back by 0 bases and J by 5 bases.

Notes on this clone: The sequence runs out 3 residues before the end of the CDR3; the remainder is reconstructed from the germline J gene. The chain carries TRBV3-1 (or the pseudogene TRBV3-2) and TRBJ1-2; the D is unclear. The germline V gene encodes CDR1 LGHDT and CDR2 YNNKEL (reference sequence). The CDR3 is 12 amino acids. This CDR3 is CASSQGIRGYTF. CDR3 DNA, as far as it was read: TGTGCCAGCAGCCAAGGGATTCGGGGA.

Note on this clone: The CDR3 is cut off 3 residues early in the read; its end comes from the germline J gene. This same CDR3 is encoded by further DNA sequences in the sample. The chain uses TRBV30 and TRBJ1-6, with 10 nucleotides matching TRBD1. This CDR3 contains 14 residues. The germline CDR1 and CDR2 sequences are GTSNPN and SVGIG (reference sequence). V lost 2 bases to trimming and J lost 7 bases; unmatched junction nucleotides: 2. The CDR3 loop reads CAWSRTGGNSPLHF. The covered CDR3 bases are TGTGCCTGGAGTCGGACAGGGGGGAATTCACCC. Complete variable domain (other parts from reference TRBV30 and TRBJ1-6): SQTIHQWPATLVQPVGSPLSLECTVEGTSNPNLYWYRQAAGRGLQLLFYSVGIGQISSEVPQNLSASRPQDRQFILSSKKLLLSDSGFYLCAWSRTGGNSPLHFGNGTRLTVT.

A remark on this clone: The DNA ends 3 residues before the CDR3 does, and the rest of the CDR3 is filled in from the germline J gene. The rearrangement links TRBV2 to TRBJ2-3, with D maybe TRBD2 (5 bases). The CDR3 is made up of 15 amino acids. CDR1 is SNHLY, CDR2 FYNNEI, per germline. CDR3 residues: CASSEVRLAGETQYF. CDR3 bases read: TGTGCCAGCAGTGAAGTACGGCTAGCTGGGGAGACG. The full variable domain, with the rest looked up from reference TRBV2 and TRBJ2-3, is EPEVTQTPSHQVTQMGQEVILRCVPISNHLYFYWYRQILGQKVEFLVSFYNNEISEKSEIFDDQFSVERPDGSNFTLKIRSTKLEDSAMYFCASSEVRLAGETQYFGPGTRLTVL.